This T cell receptor (beta chain) was sequenced in a study of control samples from healthy donors and cancer patients. Clones were read by immunoSEQ multiplex PCR, and TCRdb kept only the in-frame ones, dropping some. The sample lists some 250,000 clones, roughly four fifths occurring once. Germline CDR1 MDHEN, CDR2 SYDVKM. The CDR3 totals 12 residues. V dropped 9 bases and J dropped 3; count of bases not matched to a gene: 5. This receptor was identified in a woman aged 60 to 75 with lung cancer. Sequences were obtained from PBMCs. The chain is built from TRBV28 and TRBJ2-7, with 7 bases identical to TRBD2. CDR3 bases: TGTGCCAGTGCCGCTAGCGGCTACGAGCAGTACTTC. Its translation: CASAASGYEQYF. Variable domain in full (rest from reference TRBV28 and TRBJ2-7): DVKVTQSSRYLVKRTGEKVFLECVQDMDHENMFWYRQDPGLGLRLIYFSYDVKMKEKGDIPEGYSVSREKKERFSLILESASTNQTSMYLCASAASGYEQYFGPGTRLTVT.